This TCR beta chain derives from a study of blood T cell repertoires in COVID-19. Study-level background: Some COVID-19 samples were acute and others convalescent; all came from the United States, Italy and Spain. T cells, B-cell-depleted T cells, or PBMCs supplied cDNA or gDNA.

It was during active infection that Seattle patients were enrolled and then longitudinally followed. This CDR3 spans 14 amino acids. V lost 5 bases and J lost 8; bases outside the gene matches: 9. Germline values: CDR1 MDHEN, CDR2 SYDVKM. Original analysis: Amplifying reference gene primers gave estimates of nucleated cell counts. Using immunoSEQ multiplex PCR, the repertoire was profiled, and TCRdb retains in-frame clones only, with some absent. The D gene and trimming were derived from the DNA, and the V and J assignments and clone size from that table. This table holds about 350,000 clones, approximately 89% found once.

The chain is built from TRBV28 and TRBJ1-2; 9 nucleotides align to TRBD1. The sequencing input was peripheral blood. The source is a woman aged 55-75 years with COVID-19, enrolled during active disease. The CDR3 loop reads CASSTPGQGWGYTF. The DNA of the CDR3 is TGTGCCAGCAGTACACCGGGACAGGGTTGGGGCTACACCTTC.